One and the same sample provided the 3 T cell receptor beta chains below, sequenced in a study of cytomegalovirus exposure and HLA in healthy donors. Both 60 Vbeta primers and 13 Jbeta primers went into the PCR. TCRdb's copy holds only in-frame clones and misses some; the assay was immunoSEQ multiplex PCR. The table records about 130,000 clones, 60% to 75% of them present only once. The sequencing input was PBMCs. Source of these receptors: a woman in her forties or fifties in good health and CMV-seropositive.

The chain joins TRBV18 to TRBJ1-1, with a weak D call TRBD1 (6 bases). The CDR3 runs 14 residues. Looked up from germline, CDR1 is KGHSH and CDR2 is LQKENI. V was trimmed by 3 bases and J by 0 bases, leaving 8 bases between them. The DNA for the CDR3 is TGTGCCAGCTCACCTCGGGACATGAACACTGAAGCTTTCTTT. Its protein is CASSPRDMNTEAFF.

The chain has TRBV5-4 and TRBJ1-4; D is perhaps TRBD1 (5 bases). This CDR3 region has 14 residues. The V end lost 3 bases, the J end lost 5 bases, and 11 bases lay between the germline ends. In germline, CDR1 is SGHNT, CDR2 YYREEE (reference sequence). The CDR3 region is CASSYRSGNEKLFF. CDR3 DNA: TGTGCCAGCAGCTATAGGTCAGGGAATGAAAAACTGTTTTTT.

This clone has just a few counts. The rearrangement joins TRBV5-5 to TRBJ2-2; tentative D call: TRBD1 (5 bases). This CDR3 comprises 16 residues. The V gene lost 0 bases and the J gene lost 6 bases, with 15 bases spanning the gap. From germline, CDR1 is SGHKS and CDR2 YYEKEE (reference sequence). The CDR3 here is CASSLEGVGVPGELFF. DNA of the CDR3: TGTGCCAGCAGCTTGGAAGGGGTTGGAGTTCCCGGGGAGCTGTTTTTT.